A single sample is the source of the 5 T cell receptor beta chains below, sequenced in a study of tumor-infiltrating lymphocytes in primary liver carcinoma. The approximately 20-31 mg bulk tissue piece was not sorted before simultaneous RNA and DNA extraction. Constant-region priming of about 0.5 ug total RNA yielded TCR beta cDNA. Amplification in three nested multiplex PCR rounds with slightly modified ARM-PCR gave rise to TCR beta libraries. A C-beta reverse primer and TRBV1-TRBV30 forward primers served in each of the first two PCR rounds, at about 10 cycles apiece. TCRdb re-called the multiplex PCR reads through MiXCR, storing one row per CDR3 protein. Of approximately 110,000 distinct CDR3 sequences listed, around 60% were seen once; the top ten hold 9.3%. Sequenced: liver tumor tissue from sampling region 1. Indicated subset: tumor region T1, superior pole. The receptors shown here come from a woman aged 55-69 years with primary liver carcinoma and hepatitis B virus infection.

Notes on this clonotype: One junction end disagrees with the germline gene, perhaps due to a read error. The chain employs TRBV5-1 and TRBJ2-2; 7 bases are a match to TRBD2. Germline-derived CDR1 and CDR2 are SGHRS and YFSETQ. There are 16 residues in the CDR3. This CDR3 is CVSSPQGLGDTGELFF. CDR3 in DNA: TGCGTCAGCAGCCCTCAAGGACTAGGGGACACCGGGGAGCTGTTTTTT.

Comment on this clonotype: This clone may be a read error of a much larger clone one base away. As DNA, the CDR3 is TGTGTCAGCAGTTTAACCACTGCCCGACCGAATTCACCCCTCCACTTT. Residues: CVSSLTTARPNSPLHF. The V call is TRBV12-3 or TRBV12-4, the J call TRBJ1-6; D gene ambiguous. CDR3 length equals 16 residues.

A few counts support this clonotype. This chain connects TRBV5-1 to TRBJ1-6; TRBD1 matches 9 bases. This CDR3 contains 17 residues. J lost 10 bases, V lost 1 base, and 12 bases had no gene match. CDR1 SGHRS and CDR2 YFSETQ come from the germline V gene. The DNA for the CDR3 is TGCGCCAGCAGCTTGACCCCCGCGGGACAGGGAGGCTCACCCCTCCACTTT. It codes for CASSLTPAGQGGSPLHF.

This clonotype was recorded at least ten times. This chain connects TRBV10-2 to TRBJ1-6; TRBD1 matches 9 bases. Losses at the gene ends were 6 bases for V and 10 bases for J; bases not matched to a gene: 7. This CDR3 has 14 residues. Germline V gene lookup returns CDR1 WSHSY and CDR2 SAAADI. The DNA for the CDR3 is TGCGCCAGCAGCTCTACAGGGGGCCAATCACCCCTCCACTTT. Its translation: CASSSTGGQSPLHF.

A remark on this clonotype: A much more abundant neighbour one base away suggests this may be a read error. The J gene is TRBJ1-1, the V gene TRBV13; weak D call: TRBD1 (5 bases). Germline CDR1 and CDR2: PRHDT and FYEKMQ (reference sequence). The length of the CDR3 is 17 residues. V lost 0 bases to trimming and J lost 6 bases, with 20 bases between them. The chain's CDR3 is CASSLGLRRARGAEAFF. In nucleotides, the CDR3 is TGTGCCAGCAGCTTAGGCCTGAGGAGGGCTCGAGGGGCTGAAGCTTTCTTT.